The 14 T cell receptor beta chains below were found in one sample sequenced in a study of chemoradiotherapy in HPV16-positive cancers. Assay: immunoSEQ multiplex PCR; the TCRdb copy retains only in-frame clones and omits some. The sample comprises about 8,800 clones, 70% of which are singletons, and around 9.1% rests with the top ten. The source was tumor tissue, collected from a patient who underwent chemoradiotherapy. Every receptor here comes from a human donor with HPV-associated anogenital cancer.

J is TRBJ1-1 and V is TRBV6-6, with D possibly being TRBD1 (5 bases). V was shortened by 6 bases and J by 11 bases, with 16 bases between the two germline ends. This CDR3 is built from 12 residues. Germline CDR1 and CDR2: MNHNY and SVGAGI (reference sequence). The CDR3: CASRTDSSVAFF. CDR3 sequence (DNA): TGTGCCAGCAGAACTGACAGTTCGGTGGCTTTCTTT.

With regard to this clone: The junction departs from the called germline gene at one end, perhaps through a read error. The V call is TRBV28, the J call TRBJ2-5; 7 bases map to TRBD2. The CDR3 runs to 15 residues. Germline V gives CDR1 MDHEN, CDR2 SYDVKM. The CDR3: CASSPAGRKKWEGNF. The DNA for the CDR3 is TGTGCCAGCAGTCCCGCGGGACGGAAGAAGTGGGAGGGGAACTTC.

The chain uses TRBV19 and TRBJ2-2; D is possibly TRBD2 (5 bases). V lost 7 bases to trimming and J lost 2 bases, with 8 bases between them. CDR1 is LNHDA and CDR2 is SQIVND in the germline V gene (reference sequence). This CDR3 contains 13 residues. This CDR3 reads CASTEGNTGELFF. The CDR3, as DNA: TGTGCCAGTACAGAGGGAAACACCGGGGAGCTGTTTTTT. The entire variable domain, with the rest obtained from reference TRBV19 and TRBJ2-2, is as follows: DGGITQSPKYLFRKEGQNVTLSCEQNLNHDAMYWYRQDPGQGLRLIYYSQIVNDFQKGDIAEGYSVSREKKESFPLTVTSAQKNPTAFYLCASTEGNTGELFFGEGSRLTVL.

This clone appeared a few times. The chain carries TRBV18 and TRBJ1-4; tentatively, D is TRBD1 (6 bases). Germline loops: CDR1 KGHSH, CDR2 LQKENI. The CDR3 covers 15 residues. V shed 5 bases and J shed 3 bases, with 13 bases lying between them. CDR3 loop: CASSADRSSNEKLFF. The CDR3 region has the DNA TGTGCCAGCTCAGCTGACAGGTCCTCTAATGAAAAACTGTTTTTT.

The chain recombines TRBV2 with TRBJ2-7; D is ambiguous. V dropped 8 bases and J dropped 0 bases, with 11 bases sitting between them. The CDR3 consists of 13 residues. CDR1 SNHLY and CDR2 FYNNEI come from the germline V gene. The CDR3 region has the DNA TGTGCCAGCGACGACCCCCACTCCTACGAGCAGTACTTC. Translating it yields CASDDPHSYEQYF.

The V call is TRBV6-1, the J call TRBJ1-4, with unresolved D. The CDR3 runs to 16 residues. Germline V lookup: CDR1 MNHNS, CDR2 SASEGT. V was clipped by 0 bases and J by 3 bases, with 11 bases between them. CDR3 loop: CASSEAHGEANEKLFF. CDR3 bases: TGTGCCAGCAGTGAAGCCCACGGGGAGGCTAATGAAAAACTGTTTTTT.

The chain is built from TRBV7-3 and TRBJ2-1; 11 nucleotides align to TRBD1. Germline V gives CDR1 SGHTA, CDR2 FQGTGA. Trimming took 4 bases from V and 7 from J; bases not matched to a gene: 6. The CDR3 sequence is 15 residues long. CDR3: CASSSGQGAGNEQFF. The CDR3 nucleotides read TGTGCCAGCAGCTCCGGACAGGGGGCAGGTAATGAGCAGTTCTTC.

The rearrangement uses TRBV9 and TRBJ2-5; 9 bases align to TRBD2. V was pared by 5 bases and J by 2 bases, with 13 bases of the junction left unmatched. Germline CDR1 reads SGDLS; CDR2 reads YYNGEE. The CDR3 length is 17 residues. CDR3 sequence: CASRSQAGGLEQETQYF. As DNA, the CDR3 is TGTGCCAGCAGGAGCCAGGCGGGGGGGCTAGAGCAAGAGACCCAGTACTTC.

Only a few counts were recorded for this clone. The chain has TRBV6-6 and TRBJ1-5; D is uncertain. This CDR3 comprises 14 residues. Deletions cut 0 bases from V and 2 bases from J, with 5 bases between. Germline-derived CDR1 and CDR2 are MNHNY and SVGAGI (reference sequence). CDR3 sequence: CASSYSARNQPQHF. CDR3 bases: TGTGCCAGCAGTTACTCTGCTCGCAATCAGCCCCAGCATTTT.

The J gene is TRBJ1-2, the V gene TRBV6-4, with 9 bases aligning to TRBD1. From germline, CDR1 is MRHNA and CDR2 SNTAGT. The CDR3 contains 14 residues. V lost 2 bases, J lost 7 bases, and 5 bases stayed unmatched. Here the CDR3 reads CASSDPRQGGGYTF. The CDR3 DNA is TGTGCCAGCAGTGACCCCAGACAGGGGGGTGGCTACACCTTC.

This clone was counted only a few times. The V call is TRBV6-5, the J call TRBJ1-5; unclear D gene. V shed 5 bases and J shed 4 bases, with 6 bases lying between them. Looked up from germline, CDR1 is MNHEY and CDR2 is SVGAGI. There are 12 residues in the CDR3. CDR3 nucleotide sequence: TGTGCCAGCAGTACGGGGAATCAGCCCCAGCATTTT. Amino acids: CASSTGNQPQHF.

V is TRBV29-1 and J is TRBJ2-7; tentatively, D is TRBD2 (6 bases). This CDR3 region has 14 residues. V lost 1 base, J lost 4 bases, and 14 bases lay in between. Germline values: CDR1 SQVTM, CDR2 ANQGSEA. The CDR3 nucleotides are TGCAGCGTTGAAGGGAGGGACGGAGGATACGAGCAGTACTTC. This sequence encodes CSVEGRDGGYEQYF.

The V gene is TRBV11-2, the J gene TRBJ1-3; D may be TRBD1 (5 bases). The CDR3 consists of 16 residues. Germline-derived CDR1 and CDR2 are SGHAT and FQNNGV. With 2 bases removed from V and 0 bases from J, the gap between germline ends came to 11 bases. CDR3 protein: CASSLYSGPSGNTIYF. CDR3 nucleotide sequence: TGTGCCAGCAGCTTATACTCAGGGCCCTCTGGAAACACCATATATTTT.

This rearrangement joins TRBV30 to TRBJ1-1; D is uncertain. V was pared by 0 bases and J by 0 bases, with 8 bases between. This CDR3 region has 14 residues. The germline V gene has CDR1 GTSNPN and CDR2 SVGIG (reference sequence). CDR3 protein: CAWSVSGVNTEAFF. CDR3 nucleotide sequence: TGTGCCTGGAGTGTAAGCGGGGTGAACACTGAAGCTTTCTTT.